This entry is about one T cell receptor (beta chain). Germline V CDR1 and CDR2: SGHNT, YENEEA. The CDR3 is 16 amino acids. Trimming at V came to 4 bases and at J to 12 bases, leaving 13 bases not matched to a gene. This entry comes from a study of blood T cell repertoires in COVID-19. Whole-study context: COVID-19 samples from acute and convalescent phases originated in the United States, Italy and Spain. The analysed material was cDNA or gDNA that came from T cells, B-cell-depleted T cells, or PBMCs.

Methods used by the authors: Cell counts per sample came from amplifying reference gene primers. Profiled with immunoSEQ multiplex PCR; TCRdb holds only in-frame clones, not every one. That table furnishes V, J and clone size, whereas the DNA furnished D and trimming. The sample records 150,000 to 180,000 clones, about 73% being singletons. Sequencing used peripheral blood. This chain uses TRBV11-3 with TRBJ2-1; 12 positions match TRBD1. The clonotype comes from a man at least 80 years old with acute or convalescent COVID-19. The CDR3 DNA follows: TGTGCCAGCAGCTCCCGGTTGGGACAGGGGGCGGTAGGGCAGTTCTTC. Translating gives CASSSRLGQGAVGQFF.